A single sample is the source of the 3 T cell receptor beta chains below, sequenced in a study of blood T cell repertoires in COVID-19. TCRdb's copy holds only in-frame clones and misses some; the assay was immunoSEQ multiplex PCR. The sample includes 110,000 to 150,000 clones, more than 85% seen only once; the top ten take approximately 5.4%. Sequenced input: peripheral blood. These receptors came from a human donor in a cohort sampled during active COVID-19.

The rearrangement links TRBV15 to TRBJ1-2, with a tentative D call TRBD1 (5 bases). The CDR3 has 16 residues. CDR1 and CDR2 (germline): LNHNV, YYDKDF (reference sequence). V lost 0 bases, J lost 1 base, and 12 bases lay in between. The CDR3 DNA reads as TGTGCCACCAGCAGAGATTGGGGCAGTGATAACTATGGCTACACCTTC. Translated: CATSRDWGSDNYGYTF.

This clone appeared once. V usage is TRBV5-8 and J usage is TRBJ2-2; a possible D gene is TRBD1 (6 bases). V dropped 4 bases and J dropped 0 bases, with 10 bases sitting between them. Germline CDR1 SGHTS, CDR2 YDEGEE. The CDR3 length is 15 residues. CDR3 sequence: CASSTGTTNTGELFF. In DNA, the CDR3 is TGTGCCAGCAGCACCGGGACAACGAACACCGGGGAGCTGTTTTTT.

The rearrangement links TRBV28 to TRBJ1-2, with D possibly matching TRBD1 (5 bases). V lost 5 bases and J 5 bases, leaving 6 bases between the germline ends. Germline V gives CDR1 MDHEN, CDR2 SYDVKM. The CDR3 extends over 11 amino acids. This CDR3 reads CASSAGYGYTF. The DNA for the CDR3 is TGTGCCAGCAGTGCAGGGTATGGCTACACCTTC.